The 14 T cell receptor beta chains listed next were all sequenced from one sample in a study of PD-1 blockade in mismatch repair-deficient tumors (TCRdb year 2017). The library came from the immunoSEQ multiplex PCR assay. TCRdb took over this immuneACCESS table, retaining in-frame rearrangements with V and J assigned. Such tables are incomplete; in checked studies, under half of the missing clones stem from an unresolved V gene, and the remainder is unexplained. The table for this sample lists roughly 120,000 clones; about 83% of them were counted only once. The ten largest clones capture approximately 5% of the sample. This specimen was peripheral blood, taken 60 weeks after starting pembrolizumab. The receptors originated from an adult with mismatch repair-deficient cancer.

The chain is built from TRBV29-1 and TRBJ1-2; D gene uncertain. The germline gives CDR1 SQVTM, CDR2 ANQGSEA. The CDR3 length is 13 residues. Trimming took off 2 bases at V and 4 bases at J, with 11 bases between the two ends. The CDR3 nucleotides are TGCAGCGTTGAAAAGGGTAGGAGCTATGGCTACACCTTC. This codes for CSVEKGRSYGYTF.

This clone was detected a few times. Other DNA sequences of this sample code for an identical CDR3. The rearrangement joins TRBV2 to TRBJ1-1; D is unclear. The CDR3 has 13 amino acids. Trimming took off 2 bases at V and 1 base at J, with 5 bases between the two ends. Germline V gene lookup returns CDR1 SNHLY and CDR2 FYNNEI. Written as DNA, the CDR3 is TGTGCCAGCAGTGAATTGGAGAACACTGAAGCTTTCTTT. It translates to CASSELENTEAFF.

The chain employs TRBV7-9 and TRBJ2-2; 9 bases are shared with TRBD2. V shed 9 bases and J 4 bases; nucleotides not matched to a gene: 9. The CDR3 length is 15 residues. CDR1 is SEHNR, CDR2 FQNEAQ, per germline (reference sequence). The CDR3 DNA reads TGTGCCAGTCGCCGCGAGACTAGCGGCACCGGGGAGCTGTTTTTT. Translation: CASRRETSGTGELFF.

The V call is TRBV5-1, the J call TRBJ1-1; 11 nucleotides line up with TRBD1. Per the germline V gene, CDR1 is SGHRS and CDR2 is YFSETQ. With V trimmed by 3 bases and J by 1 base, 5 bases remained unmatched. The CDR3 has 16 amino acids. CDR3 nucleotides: TGCGCCAGCAGCTATGGGGACAGGGGGACGAACACTGAAGCTTTCTTT. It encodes CASSYGDRGTNTEAFF. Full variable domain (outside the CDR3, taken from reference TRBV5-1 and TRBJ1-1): KAGVTQTPRYLIKTRGQQVTLSCSPISGHRSVSWYQQTPGQGLQFLFEYFSETQRNKGNFPGRFSGRQFSNSRSEMNVSTLELGDSALYLCASSYGDRGTNTEAFFGQGTRLTVV.

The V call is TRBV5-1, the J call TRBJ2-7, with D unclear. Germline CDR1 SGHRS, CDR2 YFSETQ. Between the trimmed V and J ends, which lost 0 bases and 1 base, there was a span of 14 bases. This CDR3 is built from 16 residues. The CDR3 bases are TGCGCCAGCAGCTTGGGTTCGCTGGACGGATCCTACGAGCAGTACTTC. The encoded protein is CASSLGSLDGSYEQYF.

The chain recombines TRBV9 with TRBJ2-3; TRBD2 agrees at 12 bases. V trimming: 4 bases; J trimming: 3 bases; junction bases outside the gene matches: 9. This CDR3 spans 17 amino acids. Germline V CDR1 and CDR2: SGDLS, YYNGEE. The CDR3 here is CASSLRPTSGSTDTQYF. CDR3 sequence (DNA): TGTGCCAGCAGCTTAAGACCGACTAGCGGGAGTACAGATACGCAGTATTTT.

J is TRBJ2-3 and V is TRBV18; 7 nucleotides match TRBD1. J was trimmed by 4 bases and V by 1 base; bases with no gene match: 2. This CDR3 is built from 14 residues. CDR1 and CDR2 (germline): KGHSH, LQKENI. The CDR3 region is CASSPRQGADTQYF. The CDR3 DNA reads TGTGCCAGCTCACCACGCCAGGGGGCAGATACGCAGTATTTT. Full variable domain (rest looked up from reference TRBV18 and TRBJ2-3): NAGVMQNPRHLVRRRGQEARLRCSPMKGHSHVYWYRQLPEEGLKFMVYLQKENIIDESGMPKERFSAEFPKEGPSILRIQQVVRGDSAAYFCASSPRQGADTQYFGPGTRLTVL.

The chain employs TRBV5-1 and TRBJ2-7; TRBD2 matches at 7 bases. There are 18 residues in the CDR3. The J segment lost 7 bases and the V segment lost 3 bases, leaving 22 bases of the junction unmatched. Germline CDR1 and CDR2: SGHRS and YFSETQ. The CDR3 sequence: CASSSTLTSEDRTLEQYF. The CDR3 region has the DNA TGCGCCAGCAGCTCCACATTAACTAGCGAGGATCGAACCTTGGAGCAGTACTTC.

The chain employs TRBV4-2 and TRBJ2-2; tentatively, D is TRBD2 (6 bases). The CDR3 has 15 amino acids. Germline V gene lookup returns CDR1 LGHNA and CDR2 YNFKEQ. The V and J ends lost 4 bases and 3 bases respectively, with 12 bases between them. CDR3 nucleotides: TGTGCCAGCAGCCGGGAGGCGGGCGACACCGGGGAGCTGTTTTTT. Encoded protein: CASSREAGDTGELFF.

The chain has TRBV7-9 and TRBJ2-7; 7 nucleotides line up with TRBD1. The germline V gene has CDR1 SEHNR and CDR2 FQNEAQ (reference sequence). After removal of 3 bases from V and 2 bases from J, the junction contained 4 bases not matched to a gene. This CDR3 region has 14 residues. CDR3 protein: CASSFRDRTYEQYF. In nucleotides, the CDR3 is TGTGCCAGCAGCTTCCGGGACAGAACCTACGAGCAGTACTTC.

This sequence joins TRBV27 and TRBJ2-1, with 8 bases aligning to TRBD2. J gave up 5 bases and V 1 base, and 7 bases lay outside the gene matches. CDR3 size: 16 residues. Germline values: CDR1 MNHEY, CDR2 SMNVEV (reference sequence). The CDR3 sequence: CASSLLYGRADNEQFF. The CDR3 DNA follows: TGTGCCAGCAGTTTATTATACGGGAGGGCCGACAATGAGCAGTTCTTC.

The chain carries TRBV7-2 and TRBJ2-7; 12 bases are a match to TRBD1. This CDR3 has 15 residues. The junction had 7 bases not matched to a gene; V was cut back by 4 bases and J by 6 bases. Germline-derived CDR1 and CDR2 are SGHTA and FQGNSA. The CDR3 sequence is CASSSSGTGGIEQYF. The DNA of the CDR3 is TGTGCCAGCAGCTCCTCCGGGACAGGGGGCATCGAGCAGTACTTC.

CDR3 DNA: TGTGCCAGCAGCCTGGGGGTCCTTGTAGCCAAAAACATTCAGTACTTC. Its translation is CASSLGVLVAKNIQYF. This sequence joins TRBV4-2 and TRBJ2-4, with D possibly called TRBD1 or TRBD2 (5 bases each). Trimming removed 4 bases at V and 0 bases at J, with 13 bases between. Germline CDR1 reads LGHNA; CDR2 reads YNFKEQ. The CDR3 length is 16 residues.

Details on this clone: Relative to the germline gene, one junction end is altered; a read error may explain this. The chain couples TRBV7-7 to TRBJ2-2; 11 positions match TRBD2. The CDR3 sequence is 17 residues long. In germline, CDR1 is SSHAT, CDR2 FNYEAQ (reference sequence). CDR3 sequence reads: CASSLVGLAGGTGELFF. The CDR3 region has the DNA TGTGCTAGCAGCTTAGTGGGTCTAGCGGGAGGCACCGGGGAGCTGTTTTTT.